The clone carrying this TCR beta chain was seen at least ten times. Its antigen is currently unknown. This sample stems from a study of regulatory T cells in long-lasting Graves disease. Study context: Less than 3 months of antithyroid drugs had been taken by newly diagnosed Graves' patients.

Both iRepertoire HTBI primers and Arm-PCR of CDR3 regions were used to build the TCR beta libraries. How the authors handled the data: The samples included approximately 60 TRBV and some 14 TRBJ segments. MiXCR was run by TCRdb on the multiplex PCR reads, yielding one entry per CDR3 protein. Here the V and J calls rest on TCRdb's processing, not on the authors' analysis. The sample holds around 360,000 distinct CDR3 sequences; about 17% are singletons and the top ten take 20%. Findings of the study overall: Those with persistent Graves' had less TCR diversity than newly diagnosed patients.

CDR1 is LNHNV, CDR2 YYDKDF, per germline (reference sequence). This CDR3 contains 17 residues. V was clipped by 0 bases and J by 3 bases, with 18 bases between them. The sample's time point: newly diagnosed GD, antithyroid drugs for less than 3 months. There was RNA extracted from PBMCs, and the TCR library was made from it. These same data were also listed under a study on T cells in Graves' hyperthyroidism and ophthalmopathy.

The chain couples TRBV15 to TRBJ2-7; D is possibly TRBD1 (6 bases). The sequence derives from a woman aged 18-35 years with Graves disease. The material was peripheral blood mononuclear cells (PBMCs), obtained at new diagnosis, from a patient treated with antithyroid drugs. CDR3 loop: CATSREPRDNKFYEQYF. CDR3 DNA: TGTGCCACCAGCAGAGAGCCCCGGGACAACAAATTCTACGAGCAGTACTTC.